The TCR beta chain described here comes from a study of blood T cell repertoires in COVID-19. About the research overall: The United States, Italy and Spain were the sources of the acute and convalescent COVID-19 samples. T cells, B-cell-depleted T cells, or PBMCs provided the cDNA or gDNA that served as material.

Per the original methods: Quantification of nucleated cells was approximated via reference gene primer amplification. Measured with immunoSEQ multiplex PCR; TCRdb has only the in-frame clones, and not every one. Clone size and V and J calls were adopted from that table, with D and trimming inferred from the DNA. The sample holds around 100,000 clones, less than 95% seen once. The CDR3 is 11 residues long. Trimming took 5 bases from V and 7 from J, leaving 6 bases between them. Looked up from germline, CDR1 is LGHNA and CDR2 is YSLEER. This clone has a handful of counts. The sample was peripheral blood. The chain recombines TRBV4-3 with TRBJ2-1, with D tentatively TRBD2 (5 bases). The sequence derives from a man aged 18-30 years with COVID-19, enrolled during active disease. DNA of the CDR3: TGCGCCAGCAGCAGGGAGAATGAGCAGTTCTTC. Amino acids: CASSRENEQFF.